These 27 T cell receptor beta chains were all obtained from the same sample, sequenced in a study of cytomegalovirus exposure and HLA in healthy donors. 13 Jbeta primers and 60 Vbeta primers were used for the PCR. Profiling relied on immunoSEQ multiplex PCR, and the TCRdb table lists in-frame clones only, not all of them. The sample shows about 120,000 clones, 65% to 90% of them seen only once. The sequencing sample was made of PBMCs. The receptors originated from a woman aged 25 to 45 in good health and CMV-seronegative.

V is TRBV15 and J is TRBJ1-5; possible D gene TRBD1, 6 bases. There are 15 residues in the CDR3. Germline-derived CDR1 and CDR2 are LNHNV and YYDKDF (reference sequence). The V end lost 6 bases, the J end lost 2 bases, and 14 bases lay between the germline ends. The DNA for the CDR3 is TGTGCCACCAGTCCGAGAAGACAGGGCAATCAGCCCCAGCATTTT. Amino acids: CATSPRRQGNQPQHF.

The gene calls are TRBV28 and TRBJ2-3; TRBD2 matches 7 bases. The J segment lost 3 bases and the V segment lost 7 bases, leaving 22 bases of the junction unmatched. Germline V gene sequence: CDR1 MDHEN, CDR2 SYDVKM. The CDR3 covers 19 residues. The CDR3 spells CASNREWGRGLGSTDTQYF. CDR3 bases: TGTGCCAGCAACCGAGAGTGGGGGAGGGGATTAGGAAGTACAGATACGCAGTATTTT.

This chain joins TRBV7-9 and TRBJ2-2; 15 bases match TRBD2. Germline CDR1 reads SEHNR; CDR2 reads FQNEAQ (reference sequence). CDR3 length equals 15 residues. Trimming took 7 bases from V and 7 from J; bases not matched to a gene: 4. The CDR3 DNA reads as TGTGCCAGCACCGGACTAGCGGGAGGGGACGGGGAGCTGTTTTTT. This codes for CASTGLAGGDGELFF.

V and J are TRBV7-2 and TRBJ2-7; the match to TRBD2 covers 7 bases. J lost 7 bases, V lost 3 bases, and 9 bases had no gene match. The length of the CDR3 is 14 residues. CDR1 is SGHTA, CDR2 FQGNSA, per germline. In nucleotides, the CDR3 is TGTGCCAGCAGCTTGGGAGGGATTATAGGGGAGCAGTACTTC. Its protein product is CASSLGGIIGEQYF.

V is TRBV11-2 and J is TRBJ2-7, with TRBD2 matching over 11 bases. The CDR3 loop spans 15 amino acids. J was trimmed by 0 bases and V by 5 bases; bases with no gene match: 3. Germline CDR1 is SGHAT and CDR2 is FQNNGV. CDR3 amino acids: CASSITSGSSYEQYF. Here the CDR3 DNA reads TGTGCCAGCAGCATAACTAGCGGGAGCTCCTACGAGCAGTACTTC.

The rearrangement uses TRBV5-4 and TRBJ1-2; D remains ambiguous. From germline, CDR1 is SGHNT and CDR2 YYREEE (reference sequence). The V end lost 4 bases, the J end lost 3 bases, and 16 bases lay between the germline ends. CDR3 length: 15 residues. CDR3 in amino acids: CASSAAGGYDYGYTF. CDR3 nucleotides: TGTGCCAGCAGCGCGGCTGGTGGCTACGACTATGGCTACACCTTC. Using reference TRBV5-4 and TRBJ1-2 for the parts outside the CDR3, the full variable domain is ETGVTQSPTHLIKTRGQQVTLRCSSQSGHNTVSWYQQALGQGPQFIFQYYREEENGRGNFPPRFSGLQFPNYSSELNVNALELDDSALYLCASSAAGGYDYGYTFGSGTRLTVV.

This clone has a single count. Relative to the germline gene, one junction end is altered; a read error may explain this. This chain uses TRBV7-2 with TRBJ2-7; no clear D gene. This CDR3 has 14 amino acids. CDR1 and CDR2 from the germline V gene are SGHTA and FQGNSA. CDR3 nucleotides: TGTGCCAGCAGCGCCCTGACACGGCTATCCGAGCAGCACTTC. It specifies CASSALTRLSEQHF.

V and J are TRBV6-5 and TRBJ2-7; D call uncertain. V was clipped by 2 bases and J by 4 bases, with 15 bases between them. This CDR3 comprises 15 residues. Germline-derived CDR1 and CDR2 are MNHEY and SVGAGI. The CDR3 DNA reads as TGTGCCAGCAGTTACGCCGTCGGGTTTGGGTACGAGCAGTACTTC. This sequence encodes CASSYAVGFGYEQYF.

The rearrangement joins TRBV19 to TRBJ2-3; 9 bases are shared with TRBD2. This CDR3 contains 15 residues. From germline, CDR1 is LNHDA and CDR2 SQIVND (reference sequence). With V trimmed by 3 bases and J by 8 bases, 9 bases remained unmatched. This CDR3 is CASSIGASGAATQYF. Here the CDR3 DNA reads TGTGCCAGTAGTATCGGGGCTAGCGGGGCCGCTACGCAGTATTTT.

V usage is TRBV14 and J usage is TRBJ2-3, with TRBD2 matching over 8 bases. This CDR3 region has 12 residues. In germline, CDR1 is SGHDN, CDR2 FVKESK. V was clipped by 1 base and J by 9 bases; unmatched bases: 0. The CDR3 region has the DNA TGTGCCAGCAGCCAAGGACTAGCGACGCAGTATTTT. The encoded protein is CASSQGLATQYF.

This chain joins TRBV5-1 and TRBJ2-1, with D possibly matching TRBD1 (7 bases). The V end lost 1 base, the J end lost 8 bases, and 19 bases lay between the germline ends. Germline V CDR1 and CDR2: SGHRS, YFSETQ. This CDR3 comprises 16 residues. In DNA, the CDR3 is TGCGCCAGCAGCTTGAAAAGAGGACAGGAGGGCGATGAGCAGTTCTTC. Translation gives CASSLKRGQEGDEQFF.

The chain joins TRBV10-3 to TRBJ1-2, with TRBD1 matching 10 bases. CDR3 length: 14 amino acids. V lost 4 bases to trimming and J lost 8 bases; unmatched junction nucleotides: 7. Germline V gene data show CDR1 as ENHRY and CDR2 as SYGVKD. The CDR3 is CAISGQGATRGYTF. The CDR3, as DNA: TGTGCCATCAGTGGACAGGGGGCTACGAGAGGCTACACCTTC.

V usage is TRBV28 and J usage is TRBJ1-1; D gene ambiguous. Trimming removed 2 bases from V and 1 base from J, with 8 bases in between. The CDR3 covers 14 residues. The germline gives CDR1 MDHEN, CDR2 SYDVKM. The CDR3 here is CASSLPLSNTEAFF. CDR3 in DNA: TGTGCCAGCAGTTTACCCTTATCGAACACTGAAGCTTTCTTT.

The J gene is TRBJ1-5, the V gene TRBV27, with D possibly matching TRBD1 (5 bases). The germline CDR1 and CDR2 sequences are MNHEY and SMNVEV (reference sequence). This CDR3 region has 16 residues. Trimming took 5 bases from V and 6 from J, leaving 20 bases between them. CDR3 loop: CASSIQGGYSRQPQHF. The CDR3 bases are TGTGCCAGCAGTATTCAGGGAGGGTATTCACGTCAGCCCCAGCATTTT.

The rearrangement joins TRBV11-2 to TRBJ2-7, with D possibly matching TRBD1 (6 bases). There are 16 residues in the CDR3. V was pared by 5 bases and J by 6 bases, with 23 bases between. Germline V gene sequence: CDR1 SGHAT, CDR2 FQNNGV. CDR3 nucleotides: TGTGCCAGCAGCCCCTACCCTTTGGACAGACGCTTCGAGCAGTACTTC. This gives the protein CASSPYPLDRRFEQYF. Complete variable domain (other parts from reference TRBV11-2 and TRBJ2-7): EAGVAQSPRYKIIEKRQSVAFWCNPISGHATLYWYQQILGQGPKLLIQFQNNGVVDDSQLPKDRFSAERLKGVDSTLKIQPAKLEDSAVYLCASSPYPLDRRFEQYFGPGTRLTVT.

V gene TRBV5-6 combines with J gene TRBJ1-1; D possibly corresponds to TRBD1 (5 bases). The CDR3 extends over 15 amino acids. V was clipped by 4 bases and J by 2 bases, with 15 bases between them. Looked up from germline, CDR1 is SGHDT and CDR2 is YYEEEE. The CDR3 loop is CASSVRVIGNTEAFF. The CDR3 nucleotides read TGTGCCAGCAGCGTCAGGGTCATCGGAAACACTGAAGCTTTCTTT.

As DNA, the CDR3 is TGCGCCAGCAGCCAAGAAGGACAGGGGGCGTACGATAGTTCACCCCTCCACTTT. This gives the protein CASSQEGQGAYDSSPLHF. The chain joins TRBV4-1 to TRBJ1-6; 11 bases match TRBD1. Germline V gene sequence: CDR1 MGHRA, CDR2 YSYEKL. With V trimmed by 0 bases and J by 9 bases, 10 bases remained unmatched. The CDR3 has 18 amino acids.

V and J are TRBV4-1 and TRBJ2-7; no clear D. The V and J ends lost 4 bases and 3 bases respectively, with 16 bases between them. The CDR3 is 15 residues long. Germline CDR1 is MGHRA and CDR2 is YSYEKL. The CDR3 DNA reads TGCGCCAGCAGCCCTATCCTCACCTCTAGCTACGAGCAGTACTTC. It specifies CASSPILTSSYEQYF.

The genes are TRBV9 and TRBJ2-3; D gene ambiguous. V was cut by 0 bases and J by 0 bases, with 2 bases left in between. The CDR3 is made up of 13 amino acids. From germline, CDR1 is SGDLS and CDR2 YYNGEE. For the CDR3, the DNA is TGTGCCAGCAGCGTAGCTAGCACAGATACGCAGTATTTT. Translated: CASSVASTDTQYF.

This chain connects TRBV2 to TRBJ2-3; TRBD1 matches 9 bases. The CDR3 spans 15 residues. V was pared by 5 bases and J by 0 bases, with 3 bases of the junction left unmatched. The germline V gene encodes CDR1 SNHLY and CDR2 FYNNEI. DNA for the CDR3: TGTGCCAGCAGTTGGACAGGGGCCAGCACAGATACGCAGTATTTT. Its translation: CASSWTGASTDTQYF.

V is TRBV7-9 and J is TRBJ2-3, with 7 bases that match TRBD2. With 10 bases clipped from V and 4 bases from J, the junction kept 11 bases outside the gene matches. Germline-derived CDR1 and CDR2 are SEHNR and FQNEAQ (reference sequence). CDR3 length: 14 residues. The CDR3 DNA follows: TGTGCCATCTCGACTAGCCGGGTCGCAGATACGCAGTATTTT. Amino acids: CAISTSRVADTQYF.

In nucleotides, the CDR3 is TGCGCCAGCAGCCAAGAAGGATTAGCGGGAGTTGAGCAGTTCTTC. Its translation is CASSQEGLAGVEQFF. The chain uses TRBV4-1 and TRBJ2-1; 9 nucleotides agree with TRBD2. The germline gives CDR1 MGHRA, CDR2 YSYEKL. V trimming: 0 bases; J trimming: 9 bases; junction bases outside the gene matches: 6. The CDR3 is 15 residues long.

The chain couples TRBV7-3 to TRBJ2-3, with a possible D match to TRBD2 (6 bases). The V end was cut by 6 bases, the J end by 0 bases, with 13 bases between. The CDR3 has 15 amino acids. Germline V gene sequence: CDR1 SGHTA, CDR2 FQGTGA. DNA for the CDR3: TGTGCCAGCAGTTATATGGGGGGAAGCACAGATACGCAGTATTTT. Translation: CASSYMGGSTDTQYF.

The chain carries TRBV5-4 and TRBJ2-7, with 14 nucleotides matching TRBD2. The J segment lost 6 bases and the V segment lost 5 bases, leaving 4 bases of the junction unmatched. The germline CDR1 and CDR2 sequences are SGHNT and YYREEE (reference sequence). The CDR3 runs 14 residues. The CDR3 spells CASSPGLAGGEQYF. Here the CDR3 DNA reads TGTGCCAGCAGTCCTGGACTAGCGGGAGGCGAGCAGTACTTC.

The gene calls are TRBV9 and TRBJ2-1; a weak D match, TRBD2 (5 bases). V was pared by 1 base and J by 6 bases, with 14 bases between. The CDR3 consists of 15 residues. The germline gives CDR1 SGDLS, CDR2 YYNGEE. Here the CDR3 DNA reads TGTGCCAGCAGCGTACGCCTAGCCACGGGCAATGAGCAGTTCTTC. This gives the protein CASSVRLATGNEQFF.

This clone was seen only a few times. CDR3 in DNA: TGCGCCAGCAGCCCACGGGACAGGGGGTCGAACACTGAAGCTTTCTTT. Its translation: CASSPRDRGSNTEAFF. The V call is TRBV5-1, the J call TRBJ1-1; 11 bases map to TRBD1. This CDR3 has 16 amino acids. Looked up from germline, CDR1 is SGHRS and CDR2 is YFSETQ. Trimming took 4 bases from V and 1 from J; bases not matched to a gene: 6.

The chain joins TRBV7-2 to TRBJ2-6, with 10 positions matching TRBD2. The CDR3 totals 18 residues. J lost 3 bases, V lost 1 base, and 6 bases had no gene match. Germline V CDR1 and CDR2: SGHTA, FQGNSA. CDR3 in DNA: TGTGCCAGCAGCTTAGTACTAGCGGGGTTGGGTGGGGCCAACGTCCTGACTTTC. Protein sequence: CASSLVLAGLGGANVLTF.